The 28 T cell receptor beta chains presented below share a single source sample, sequenced in a study of shared clonotypes between healthy human individuals. Produced via immunoSEQ multiplex PCR; TCRdb's table is partial and in-frame only. The table shows just under 350,000 clones, with 70% to 75% occurring only once. Sample: memory CD4+ T cells sorted from blood. The sample's subset: CD45RA-negative fraction. These receptors originate from a man aged 30 to 45 in good health.

This rearrangement joins TRBV5-4 to TRBJ1-1, with D possibly matching TRBD1 (5 bases). The CDR3 sequence is 14 residues long. Trimming left V 7 bases short and J 9 bases short, with 22 bases between. Germline V lookup: CDR1 SGHNT, CDR2 YYREEE (reference sequence). The CDR3 sequence: CASGQFNRDRKAFF. CDR3 nucleotides: TGTGCCAGCGGGCAGTTTAACCGGGACCGAAAAGCTTTCTTT.

J is TRBJ1-4 and V is TRBV28; D possibly corresponds to TRBD1 (6 bases). Trimming took 11 bases from V and 8 from J, leaving 18 bases between them. Germline V CDR1 and CDR2: MDHEN, SYDVKM. The CDR3 runs to 13 residues. CDR3 amino acids: CAALEQGVEKLFF. CDR3 nucleotides: TGTGCCGCTTTAGAACAGGGTGTCGAAAAACTGTTTTTT.

This clone was recorded only once. The rearrangement links TRBV29-1 to TRBJ2-5; TRBD1 aligns across 10 bases. Germline lookup yields CDR1 SQVTM and CDR2 ANQGSEA. V lost 4 bases, J lost 6 bases, and 11 bases stayed unmatched. The CDR3 length is 15 residues. The CDR3 DNA follows: TGCAGCGTTGCACCCGGGACAGGGGTTACAAAGACCCAGTACTTC. It yields the protein CSVAPGTGVTKTQYF.

On this clone itself: The sample holds other DNA sequences that translate to the same CDR3. The genes are TRBV2 and TRBJ2-3, with 9 bases aligning to TRBD1. Trimming removed 4 bases from V and 2 bases from J; junction bases left unmatched: 4. CDR3 size: 15 residues. The V gene's germline CDR1 is SNHLY and CDR2 FYNNEI. CDR3: CASSGRTGATDTQYF. CDR3 in DNA: TGTGCCAGCAGTGGCCGGACAGGGGCCACAGATACGCAGTATTTT.

The rearrangement links TRBV6-1 to TRBJ2-1; D not certain. The V and J ends lost 1 base and 11 bases respectively, with 15 bases between them. CDR1 and CDR2 from the germline V gene are MNHNS and SASEGT. The CDR3 loop spans 14 amino acids. This CDR3 is CASSEVRGREKQFF. The CDR3, as DNA: TGTGCCAGCAGTGAAGTTAGAGGCCGAGAAAAGCAGTTCTTC.

The chain has TRBV7-8 and TRBJ2-1; TRBD2 matches at 13 bases. After removal of 5 bases from V and 3 bases from J, the junction contained 7 bases not matched to a gene. CDR3 length equals 17 residues. Germline assignment: CDR1 SGHVS and CDR2 FQNEAQ. CDR3 amino acids: CASSTGTSGEFYNEQFF. The CDR3 DNA is TGTGCCAGCAGCACCGGGACTAGCGGGGAATTCTACAATGAGCAGTTCTTC.

This clone showed up just once. The CDR3 sequence is CATDTGLRDTQYF. In nucleotides, the CDR3 is TGTGCCACCGACACAGGGTTGAGAGATACGCAGTATTTT. V usage is TRBV10-3 and J usage is TRBJ2-3; tentative D call: TRBD1 (6 bases). This CDR3 region has 13 residues. Per the germline V gene, CDR1 is ENHRY and CDR2 is SYGVKD. V was pared by 10 bases and J by 5 bases, with 16 bases between.

This clone was found once. CDR3 sequence: CSVGGKGTGELFF. CDR3 DNA: TGCAGCGTTGGCGGAAAAGGGACCGGGGAGCTGTTTTTT. The chain is built from TRBV29-1 and TRBJ2-2, with unresolved D. The CDR3 loop spans 13 amino acids. CDR1 and CDR2 (germline): SQVTM, ANQGSEA. The V gene lost 4 bases and the J gene lost 5 bases, with 11 bases spanning the gap.

J is TRBJ2-5 and V is TRBV9; D call uncertain. The CDR3 is 13 residues long. From germline, CDR1 is SGDLS and CDR2 YYNGEE. V lost 4 bases and J 2 bases, leaving 9 bases between the germline ends. CDR3 bases: TGTGCCAGCAGCCGATCAGGACAAGAGACCCAGTACTTC. It encodes CASSRSGQETQYF. Full variable domain (outside the CDR3, taken from reference TRBV9 and TRBJ2-5): DSGVTQTPKHLITATGQRVTLRCSPRSGDLSVYWYQQSLDQGLQFLIQYYNGEERAKGNILERFSAQQFPDLHSELNLSSLELGDSALYFCASSRSGQETQYFGPGTRLLVL.

This sequence joins TRBV2 and TRBJ1-2; 7 bases match TRBD1. Losses at the gene ends were 5 bases for V and 5 bases for J; bases not matched to a gene: 8. Germline CDR1 reads SNHLY; CDR2 reads FYNNEI. The CDR3 has 14 amino acids. The CDR3 protein is CASSSGTVIYGYTF. CDR3 DNA: TGTGCCAGCAGTTCCGGGACAGTCATTTATGGCTACACCTTC.

In its sample, this clone was seen many times. The sample contains more than one DNA sequence encoding this CDR3. The chain joins TRBV5-5 to TRBJ1-1; 9 positions match TRBD1. This CDR3 comprises 12 residues. Looked up from germline, CDR1 is SGHKS and CDR2 is YYEKEE (reference sequence). After removal of 2 bases from V and 9 bases from J, the junction contained 2 bases not matched to a gene. For the CDR3, the DNA is TGTGCCAGCAGCTTCGGACAGGGGAAAGCTTTCTTT. Its protein is CASSFGQGKAFF. Full variable domain (outside the CDR3, taken from reference TRBV5-5 and TRBJ1-1): DAGVTQSPTHLIKTRGQQVTLRCSPISGHKSVSWYQQVLGQGPQFIFQYYEKEERGRGNFPDRFSARQFPNYSSELNVNALLLGDSALYLCASSFGQGKAFFGQGTRLTVV.

This rearrangement joins TRBV6-6 to TRBJ2-4; D could derive from TRBD1 or TRBD2 (6 bases each). This CDR3 has 14 amino acids. The V end lost 10 bases, the J end lost 3 bases, and 16 bases lay between the germline ends. Per the germline V gene, CDR1 is MNHNY and CDR2 is SVGAGI (reference sequence). The DNA for the CDR3 is TGTGCCACCTGGGTGGGGGGCGGCAAAAACATTCAGTACTTC. This encodes CATWVGGGKNIQYF.

This clone was observed many times. This chain joins TRBV4-3 and TRBJ1-5, with TRBD1 identical over 8 bases. The germline gives CDR1 LGHNA, CDR2 YSLEER. The CDR3 spans 14 residues. Unmatched junction bases numbered 5, after V lost 3 bases and J lost 7 bases. CDR3 in amino acids: CASSQDRARQPQHF. The CDR3 DNA sequence: TGCGCCAGCAGCCAGGACAGGGCACGGCAGCCCCAGCATTTT.

The rearrangement uses TRBV7-9 and TRBJ2-1, with D uncertain. This CDR3 contains 12 residues. Germline CDR1 SEHNR, CDR2 FQNEAQ (reference sequence). V was cut by 1 base and J by 9 bases, with 7 bases left in between. CDR3 in DNA: TGTGCCAGCAGCTTAGGAGGTGGTGAGCAGTTCTTC. It encodes CASSLGGGEQFF. Full variable domain (missing parts from reference TRBV7-9 and TRBJ2-1): DTGVSQNPRHKITKRGQNVTFRCDPISEHNRLYWYRQTLGQGPEFLTYFQNEAQLEKSRLLSDRFSAERPKGSFSTLEIQRTEQGDSAMYLCASSLGGGEQFFGPGTRLTVL.

This clone was detected only a few times. The J gene is TRBJ2-7, the V gene TRBV14, with D unclear. Germline CDR1 reads SGHDN; CDR2 reads FVKESK. V gave up 4 bases and J gave up 8 bases, with 12 bases separating them. CDR3 length: 12 residues. This CDR3 is CASSRYFTKQYF. The DNA of the CDR3 is TGTGCCAGCAGCCGTTACTTTACGAAGCAGTACTTC.

This chain joins TRBV9 and TRBJ2-2, with no clear D. V was shortened by 0 bases and J by 4 bases, with 13 bases between the two germline ends. The CDR3 is 16 amino acids. Germline loops: CDR1 SGDLS, CDR2 YYNGEE. The CDR3, as DNA: TGTGCCAGCAGCGTAGATGCGACTCGGAGCACCGGGGAGCTGTTTTTT. It codes for CASSVDATRSTGELFF. Using reference TRBV9 and TRBJ2-2 for the parts outside the CDR3, the full variable domain is DSGVTQTPKHLITATGQRVTLRCSPRSGDLSVYWYQQSLDQGLQFLIQYYNGEERAKGNILERFSAQQFPDLHSELNLSSLELGDSALYFCASSVDATRSTGELFFGEGSRLTVL.

V is TRBV7-9 and J is TRBJ1-3, with 7 bases identical to TRBD1. CDR3 length: 15 amino acids. The junction had 5 bases not matched to a gene; V was cut back by 6 bases and J by 0 bases. Germline lookup yields CDR1 SEHNR and CDR2 FQNEAQ (reference sequence). DNA of the CDR3: TGTGCCAGCAGGCGACAGGGATACTCTGGAAACACCATATATTTT. This encodes CASRRQGYSGNTIYF.

The chain's CDR3 is CASSINGGYNEQFF. The CDR3 region has the DNA TGTGCCAGTAGTATAAACGGGGGGTACAATGAGCAGTTCTTC. The rearrangement links TRBV19 to TRBJ2-1; 7 bases fit TRBD2. J was trimmed by 4 bases and V by 2 bases; bases with no gene match: 2. Per germline, CDR1 LNHDA and CDR2 SQIVND (reference sequence). The CDR3 runs 14 residues. The variable domain in full, completed from reference TRBV19 and TRBJ2-1, reads DGGITQSPKYLFRKEGQNVTLSCEQNLNHDAMYWYRQDPGQGLRLIYYSQIVNDFQKGDIAEGYSVSREKKESFPLTVTSAQKNPTAFYLCASSINGGYNEQFFGPGTRLTVL.

The table lists this clone with a few counts. The chain is built from TRBV2 and TRBJ1-5; 7 bases agree with TRBD1. The CDR3 sequence is 15 residues long. V lost 3 bases and J lost 3; bases outside the gene matches: 5. Germline V CDR1 and CDR2: SNHLY, FYNNEI. The CDR3 nucleotides are TGTGCCAGCAGTGACAGGGGGGGGGACAATCAGCCCCAGCATTTT. It translates to CASSDRGGDNQPQHF.

The V and J genes are TRBV19 and TRBJ2-2, with 9 bases identical to TRBD1. This CDR3 comprises 17 residues. CDR1 LNHDA and CDR2 SQIVND come from the germline V gene (reference sequence). The V gene end was trimmed by 3 bases and the J gene end by 4 bases; junction bases not matched to a gene: 9. CDR3 bases: TGTGCCAGTAGTATCATGATGGGGACAGGGATCACCGGGGAGCTGTTTTTT. Its protein product is CASSIMMGTGITGELFF. The variable domain in full, with the rest retrieved from reference TRBV19 and TRBJ2-2, is DGGITQSPKYLFRKEGQNVTLSCEQNLNHDAMYWYRQDPGQGLRLIYYSQIVNDFQKGDIAEGYSVSREKKESFPLTVTSAQKNPTAFYLCASSIMMGTGITGELFFGEGSRLTVL.

This clone is a singleton in its sample. This rearrangement joins TRBV5-1 to TRBJ1-1, with D tentatively TRBD1 (5 bases). Germline lookup yields CDR1 SGHRS and CDR2 YFSETQ. Trimming cost V 4 bases and J 1 base, with 20 bases left between them. The CDR3 has 17 amino acids. The CDR3 is CASSQRRVGQANTEAFF. The CDR3 coding sequence is TGCGCCAGCAGCCAACGGAGAGTGGGGCAGGCGAACACTGAAGCTTTCTTT.

The gene calls are TRBV27 and TRBJ2-5; 10 positions match TRBD2. Germline CDR1 and CDR2: MNHEY and SMNVEV (reference sequence). The ends lost 7 bases at V and 5 bases at J; junction bases unmatched: 13. This CDR3 spans 16 amino acids. This CDR3 is CASKSSGRQQWETQYF. CDR3 sequence (DNA): TGTGCCAGCAAATCTAGCGGGAGACAACAATGGGAGACCCAGTACTTC.

This chain connects TRBV2 to TRBJ1-2; no definite D call. The V end lost 7 bases, the J end lost 0 bases, and 9 bases lay between the germline ends. The CDR3 is made up of 13 amino acids. Per the germline V gene, CDR1 is SNHLY and CDR2 is FYNNEI. CDR3 loop: CASKRYPNYGYTF. CDR3 sequence (DNA): TGTGCCAGCAAGAGATACCCTAACTATGGCTACACCTTC.

This clone came up once. This rearrangement joins TRBV7-2 to TRBJ2-5; TRBD1 agrees at 8 bases. V trimming: 3 bases; J trimming: 5 bases; junction bases outside the gene matches: 8. Germline CDR1 SGHTA, CDR2 FQGNSA. The CDR3 has 15 amino acids. CDR3 bases: TGTGCCAGCAGCTTTGGGACAGGACCGAGGGAGACCCAGTACTTC. This translates into CASSFGTGPRETQYF.

The J gene is TRBJ2-5, the V gene TRBV4-1, with 9 nucleotides matching TRBD1. Germline V gene lookup returns CDR1 MGHRA and CDR2 YSYEKL. CDR3 length: 15 amino acids. After removal of 6 bases from V and 5 bases from J, the junction contained 10 bases not matched to a gene. CDR3 region: CASRQSGDRAETQYF. The CDR3 DNA is TGCGCCAGCAGACAGTCGGGGGACAGGGCGGAGACCCAGTACTTC.

V usage is TRBV18 and J usage is TRBJ1-4, with D possibly being TRBD1 (5 bases). V lost 3 bases and J lost 5, with 13 bases in between. The CDR3 covers 15 residues. CDR1 and CDR2 from the germline V gene are KGHSH and LQKENI. Written as DNA, the CDR3 is TGTGCCAGCTCACCCTTAAACGGGGGGAATGAAAAACTGTTTTTT. This codes for CASSPLNGGNEKLFF.

With respect to this clone: A much larger clone differs by one base, so this may be a read error. CDR3 in DNA: TGCAGCGTTGAAAGAGGGAAGGGGGCAGATACGCAGTATTTT. Residues: CSVERGKGADTQYF. The chain couples TRBV29-1 to TRBJ2-3; perhaps TRBD1 as D (6 bases). The germline V gene has CDR1 SQVTM and CDR2 ANQGSEA. This CDR3 comprises 14 residues. The germline V and J ends were trimmed by 2 bases and 4 bases, with 13 bases remaining between them.

This clone was detected once. The chain recombines TRBV19 with TRBJ1-5; no definite D call. The CDR3 runs 13 residues. The V gene lost 2 bases and the J gene lost 5 bases, with 7 bases spanning the gap. CDR1 is LNHDA, CDR2 SQIVND, per germline (reference sequence). As DNA, the CDR3 is TGTGCCAGTAGTATAAGGGAGGATCAGCCCCAGCATTTT. It specifies CASSIREDQPQHF.